Presented here are 8 T cell receptor gamma chains from one specimen sequenced in a study of gamma-delta T cells after stem cell transplantation. TCRdb re-processed the RT-PCR reads via CATT. The profile shows some 390 gamma-chain clones, about 4.7% of them singletons. Sequenced: gamma-delta T cells. All receptors come from a human donor. It is not recorded whose cells these are; they may come from a transplant donor.

This clone has more than one count but fewer than ten. The protein given by TCRdb reflects a much larger clone and differs at residue 14 from this DNA's translation, likely from a read error; the protein shown is the DNA's translation. This rearrangement joins TRGV9 to TRGJP. The CDR3 spans 16 residues. Germline CDR1 and CDR2: GITISATS and ISYDGTV (reference sequence). The CDR3 region is CALWESIKLGKKIRVF. CDR3 nucleotide sequence: TGTGCCTTGTGGGAGTCTATAAAGTTGGGCAAAAAAATCAGGGTATTT.

By share of the sample, this clone is large (0.1 to 1%). This CDR3 is also generated by other DNA sequences in the sample. The chain uses TRGV9 and TRGJ1 or TRGJ2. V was clipped by 2 bases and J by 0 bases; unmatched bases: 1. The CDR3 loop spans 13 amino acids. CDR1 and CDR2 from the germline V gene are GITISATS and ISYDGTV (reference sequence). This CDR3 is CALWEENYYKKLF. The CDR3 nucleotides are TGTGCCTTGTGGGAGGAGAATTATTATAAGAAACTCTTT.

This clone appeared a few times. A far larger clone is one base from this, pointing to a likely read error. The same CDR3 arises from other DNA sequences in this sample as well. This sequence joins TRGV9 and TRGJP. CDR3 length equals 18 residues. Germline lookup yields CDR1 GITISATS and CDR2 ISYDGTV (reference sequence). The CDR3 region is CALWEAPIQELGKKIKVF. CDR3 nucleotide sequence: TGTGCCCTGTGGGAGGCGCCCATACAAGAGTTGGGCAAAAAAATCAAGGTATTT.

By its share, this clone is medium-sized. It may be a read error: a sequence one base away is much more abundant. At the DNA level, this CDR3 is encoded by other sequences in the same sample as well. The CDR3 loop reads CALWETRLRQELGKKIKVF. The CDR3 bases are TGCGCCTTGTGGGAGACTCGCCTCAGACAAGAGTTGGGCAAAAAAATCAAGGTATTT. The chain employs TRGV9 and TRGJP. The V gene's germline CDR1 is GITISATS and CDR2 ISYDGTV (reference sequence). The CDR3 length is 19 residues.

This clone is medium-sized (0.01 to 0.1%). One base separates it from a far larger clone, so it is likely a read error. In the same sample, other DNA sequences code for this CDR3. The chain joins TRGV9 to TRGJP. The CDR3 spans 17 residues. Germline loops: CDR1 GITISATS, CDR2 ISYDGTV (reference sequence). In nucleotides, the CDR3 is TGTGCCCTGTGGGAGGCCTTGCAAGAGTTGGGCAAAAAAATCAAGGTATTT. It yields the protein CALWEALQELGKKIKVF.

This clone showed up just a few times. It differs at one base from a far larger clone, so likely a read error. The chain joins TRGV9 to TRGJP. The CDR3 runs 17 residues. Germline V gene lookup returns CDR1 GITISATS and CDR2 ISYDGTV (reference sequence). V dropped 2 bases and J dropped 3; count of bases not matched to a gene: 4. In DNA, the CDR3 is TGTGCCTTGTGGGAGGCCGTGCAAGAGTTGGGCAAAAAAATCAAGGTATTT. Translating gives CALWEAVQELGKKIKVF.

In its sample, this clone was seen a few times. It differs at one base from a far larger clone, so likely a read error. At the DNA level, this CDR3 is encoded by other sequences in the same sample as well. The genes are TRGV9 and TRGJP. Per germline, CDR1 GITISATS and CDR2 ISYDGTV (reference sequence). CDR3 length: 19 residues. CDR3 residues: CALWEVLGKQELGKKIKVF. The CDR3, as DNA: TGTGCCTTGTGGGAGGTGCTCGGCAAGCAAGAGTTGGGCAAAAAAATCAAGGTGTTT.

This clone ranks as medium-sized. A read error is the likely source, as a far larger clone sits one nucleotide away. The rearrangement joins TRGV9 to TRGJP. CDR1 and CDR2 (germline): GITISATS, ISYDGTV (reference sequence). This CDR3 is built from 16 residues. The CDR3 spells CALWELQGLGKKIKVF. In DNA, the CDR3 is TGTGCCTTGTGGGAGCTACAAGGGTTGGGCAAAAAAATCAAGGTATTT.